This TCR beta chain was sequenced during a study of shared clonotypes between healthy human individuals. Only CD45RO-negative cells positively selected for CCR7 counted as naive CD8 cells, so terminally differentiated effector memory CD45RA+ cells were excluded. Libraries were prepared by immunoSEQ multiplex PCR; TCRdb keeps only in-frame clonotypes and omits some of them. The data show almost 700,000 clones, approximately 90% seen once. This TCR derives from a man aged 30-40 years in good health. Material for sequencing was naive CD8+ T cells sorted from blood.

CDR3 DNA sequence: TGCAGCGTGGGAAAGCGGGGAGCGAACACCGGGGAGCTGTTTTTT. Translated: CSVGKRGANTGELFF. This chain joins TRBV29-1 and TRBJ2-2, with TRBD2 matching 7 bases. The trim removed 6 bases at V and 0 bases at J, leaving 7 bases unmatched. In germline, CDR1 is SQVTM, CDR2 ANQGSEA. The CDR3 is 15 amino acids.